The clone carrying this TCR beta chain was seen many times. Its antigen remains unknown. The sample comes from a study of Graves' ophthalmopathy and Graves' hyperthyroidism. Study-wide results and caveats: A majority of expanded thyroid clonotypes exceeding 0.001 frequency were likewise present in blood.

TCR beta CDR3 amplification used RNA transcripts. First-round RT-PCR relied on HTBI primers, and a second-round multiplex PCR came next. TCRdb redid the calling of the multiplex PCR reads with MiXCR, one entry per CDR3 protein. In the table there are 450,000 to 600,000 distinct CDR3 sequences, about 40% of which are singletons. Hyperthyroidism patients were newly diagnosed, ill under 2 months, and aged 18 to 65 years. In germline, CDR1 is MNHNS, CDR2 SASEGT. The V end lost 0 bases, the J end lost 1 base, and 4 bases lay between the germline ends. This CDR3 contains 14 residues. The sequence was collected from an adult man with Graves' hyperthyroidism. The sample was peripheral blood or thyroid tissue (not recorded which). This chain joins TRBV6-1 and TRBJ1-5; no firm D call. In DNA, the CDR3 is TGTGCCAGCAGTGAAGCGCGGAGCAATCAGCCCCAGCATTTT. Its protein is CASSEARSNQPQHF.